The sequence of this T cell receptor beta chain was determined in a study of T cells in Graves' hyperthyroidism and ophthalmopathy. Clinical symptoms, serum thyroxine, TRAb, thyroid ultrasound and orbital computed tomography established diagnosis. This clonotype was observed a single time. The CDR3 regions of TCR beta were amplified from RNA transcripts. HTBI primers were used for first-round RT-PCR of the TCR CDR3. TCRdb re-derived calls from the multiplex PCR reads in MiXCR, one entry per CDR3 protein. The table has around 540,000 distinct CDR3 sequences, just over 45% seen once. The source is a young woman with Graves' hyperthyroidism. The sequenced sample was peripheral blood or thyroid tissue (not recorded which).

The CDR3 bases are TGTGCCAGCAGCCCGGGACTAGCGGTGTGGAACTACGAGCAGTACTTC. It translates to CASSPGLAVWNYEQYF. J is TRBJ2-7 and V is TRBV2; 11 bases match TRBD2. The V segment lost 6 bases and the J segment 3 bases; nucleotides outside the gene matches: 10. CDR1 is SNHLY and CDR2 is FYNNEI in the germline V gene. CDR3 length: 16 amino acids.